The 30 T cell receptor beta chains below all came from one sample that was sequenced in a study of response to subunit inactivated influenza vaccine. One entry per CDR3 protein, called by TCRdb with MiXCR from the RT-PCR reads. The sample holds about 830,000 distinct CDR3 sequences, roughly 18% seen once. Source: PBMCs from blood, taken about 5 days after vaccination. Every receptor here comes from a man between 50 and 59 years old who received an inactivated influenza vaccine.

This CDR3 reads CASSRRTGRMNTEAFF. As DNA, the CDR3 is TGCGCCAGCAGCCGCCGGACAGGGCGCATGAACACTGAAGCTTTCTTT. V and J are TRBV5-1 and TRBJ1-1, with 8 bases aligning to TRBD1. The CDR3 extends over 16 amino acids. With 4 bases clipped from V and 0 bases from J, the junction kept 8 bases outside the gene matches. Germline V gene data show CDR1 as SGHRS and CDR2 as YFSETQ. The full variable domain, rest sourced from reference TRBV5-1 and TRBJ1-1, is KAGVTQTPRYLIKTRGQQVTLSCSPISGHRSVSWYQQTPGQGLQFLFEYFSETQRNKGNFPGRFSGRQFSNSRSEMNVSTLELGDSALYLCASSRRTGRMNTEAFFGQGTRLTVV.

The rearrangement links TRBV11-2 to TRBJ2-7; D may be TRBD2 (8 bases). V was pared by 4 bases and J by 2 bases, with 27 bases between. Germline loops: CDR1 SGHAT, CDR2 FQNNGV. This CDR3 has 19 amino acids. The DNA of the CDR3 is TGTGCCAGCAGCTCCCTAAGGCCGATAGCGGGGCAGGGGGCCTACGAGCAGTACTTC. It specifies CASSSLRPIAGQGAYEQYF. Variable domain in full (rest from reference TRBV11-2 and TRBJ2-7): EAGVAQSPRYKIIEKRQSVAFWCNPISGHATLYWYQQILGQGPKLLIQFQNNGVVDDSQLPKDRFSAERLKGVDSTLKIQPAKLEDSAVYLCASSSLRPIAGQGAYEQYFGPGTRLTVT.

The rearrangement links TRBV6-1 to TRBJ2-2; 8 positions agree with TRBD1. J was trimmed by 3 bases and V by 1 base; bases with no gene match: 4. The CDR3 has 16 residues. The germline gives CDR1 MNHNS, CDR2 SASEGT. The CDR3 is CASSEGDRRYTGELFF. DNA for the CDR3: TGTGCCAGCAGTGAAGGGGACAGGAGATACACCGGGGAGCTGTTTTTT.

The chain has TRBV6-1 and TRBJ1-3; 8 bases fit TRBD1. The ends lost 6 bases at V and 4 bases at J; junction bases unmatched: 8. CDR1 MNHNS and CDR2 SASEGT come from the germline V gene. There are 15 residues in the CDR3. The CDR3 is CASSPTGVYGNTIYF. The CDR3 DNA follows: TGTGCCAGCAGCCCGACAGGGGTATACGGAAACACCATATATTTT.

This clonotype showed up just a few times. The CDR3 is CASSLDQPSYEKLFF. The CDR3 DNA reads as TGTGCCAGCAGCTTGGATCAGCCTTCTTATGAAAAACTGTTTTTT. V usage is TRBV5-5 and J usage is TRBJ1-4; D ambiguous. This CDR3 is built from 15 residues. Germline V gene sequence: CDR1 SGHKS, CDR2 YYEKEE (reference sequence). V gave up 0 bases and J gave up 6 bases, with 12 bases separating them.

V gene TRBV12-3 or TRBV12-4 combines with J gene TRBJ2-1, with 9 bases fitting TRBD1. This CDR3 has 15 residues. The ends lost 7 bases at V and 3 bases at J; junction bases unmatched: 7. The CDR3 region has the DNA TGTGCCAGCACCCGACCGGGACAGGGCTACAATGAGCAGTTCTTC. Residues: CASTRPGQGYNEQFF.

The J gene is TRBJ2-3, the V gene TRBV20-1; D unclear. Per the germline V gene, CDR1 is DFQATT and CDR2 is SNEGSKA (reference sequence). The CDR3 runs 11 residues. V was trimmed by 0 bases and J by 5 bases, leaving 3 bases between them. DNA of the CDR3: TGCAGTGCTAGAGACCAAGATACGCAGTATTTT. Amino acids: CSARDQDTQYF.

This clonotype was detected only a few times. The V call is TRBV7-2, the J call TRBJ2-2, with D perhaps matching TRBD1 (5 bases). The CDR3 runs 15 residues. Looked up from germline, CDR1 is SGHTA and CDR2 is FQGNSA. Trimming pared 6 bases from V and 4 bases from J, leaving 15 bases between. This CDR3 reads CASRKQVQGTGELFF. The CDR3 DNA reads TGTGCCAGCAGAAAACAGGTCCAGGGCACCGGGGAGCTGTTTTTT.

This clonotype has just a few counts. The gene calls are TRBV7-9 and TRBJ1-1; 7 bases match TRBD1. V was pared by 4 bases and J by 1 base, with 6 bases of the junction left unmatched. The CDR3 sequence is 15 residues long. Per the germline V gene, CDR1 is SEHNR and CDR2 is FQNEAQ (reference sequence). CDR3 protein: CASSSLRDRNTEAFF. Written as DNA, the CDR3 is TGTGCCAGCAGCTCCCTCCGGGACAGGAACACTGAAGCTTTCTTT.

This clonotype showed up many times. V gene TRBV6-1 combines with J gene TRBJ1-2; 8 bases are a match to TRBD1. This CDR3 is built from 14 residues. Germline V CDR1 and CDR2: MNHNS, SASEGT. J gave up 4 bases and V 4 bases, and 5 bases lay outside the gene matches. The CDR3 DNA reads TGTGCCAGCAGTGCCAGAGGACAGGGCTATGGCTACACCTTC. Translating it yields CASSARGQGYGYTF.

Ten or more counts support this clonotype. This chain connects TRBV15 to TRBJ1-1, with TRBD1 as a possible D gene (5 bases). The CDR3 extends over 14 amino acids. V was cut by 0 bases and J by 1 base, with 6 bases left in between. Germline V CDR1 and CDR2: LNHNV, YYDKDF (reference sequence). CDR3 coding DNA: TGTGCCACCAGCAGAGACAGGGCGAACACTGAAGCTTTCTTT. As protein: CATSRDRANTEAFF.

This sequence joins TRBV12-3 or TRBV12-4 and TRBJ1-2; maybe TRBD1 (6 bases). The CDR3 has 11 amino acids. Between the trimmed V and J ends, which lost 5 bases and 13 bases, there was a span of 14 bases. The CDR3 protein is CASSLGATCTF. In nucleotides, the CDR3 is TGTGCCAGCAGTCTGGGGGCTACTTGCACCTTC.

This clonotype has a handful of counts. The chain is built from TRBV6-5 and TRBJ2-1; 12 nucleotides align to TRBD2. This CDR3 is 17 amino acids long. Unmatched junction bases numbered 2, after V lost 0 bases and J lost 2 bases. Germline loops: CDR1 MNHEY, CDR2 SVGAGI. CDR3 protein: CASSYSRTSGAYNEQFF. DNA for the CDR3: TGTGCCAGCAGTTACTCGAGGACTAGCGGGGCCTACAATGAGCAGTTCTTC.

This chain connects TRBV7-9 to TRBJ2-7, with D perhaps TRBD2 (7 bases). Trimming removed 1 base at V and 3 bases at J, with 16 bases between. The germline gives CDR1 SEHNR, CDR2 FQNEAQ (reference sequence). The CDR3 runs to 16 residues. Here the CDR3 DNA reads TGTGCCAGCAGCTTAGGGCGGGGGCGCCTGGGCTACGAGCAGTACTTC. As protein: CASSLGRGRLGYEQYF.

This clonotype was detected a few times. V is TRBV7-8 and J is TRBJ2-7, with TRBD1 matching over 8 bases. Germline CDR1 is SGHVS and CDR2 is FQNEAQ. Unmatched junction bases numbered 7, after V lost 4 bases and J lost 2 bases. The CDR3 sequence is 15 residues long. The CDR3 sequence is CASSSYRDRTYEQYF. The CDR3 DNA reads TGTGCCAGCAGCTCATACCGGGACAGGACCTACGAGCAGTACTTC.

This clonotype was detected a few times. The V and J genes are TRBV10-3 and TRBJ2-2; D unresolved. CDR1 and CDR2 from the germline V gene are ENHRY and SYGVKD. V lost 1 base and J lost 6, with 9 bases in between. The CDR3 runs 14 residues. The CDR3: CAISELRASGELFF. The DNA of the CDR3 is TGTGCCATCAGTGAGTTAAGGGCGTCCGGGGAGCTGTTTTTT.

A few counts support this clonotype. The chain links TRBV12-3 or TRBV12-4 to TRBJ2-2; possibly TRBD2 for D (5 bases). This CDR3 has 15 amino acids. V lost 3 bases to trimming and J lost 4 bases, with 12 bases between them. The CDR3 loop reads CASSLSGRFTGELFF. CDR3 nucleotides: TGTGCCAGCAGTTTGAGCGGAAGGTTCACCGGGGAGCTGTTTTTT.

This clonotype was seen a few times. The chain couples TRBV4-3 to TRBJ1-1, with a possible D match to TRBD1 (6 bases). Trimming took off 3 bases at V and 5 bases at J, with 16 bases between the two ends. Germline loops: CDR1 LGHNA, CDR2 YSLEER. This CDR3 region has 15 residues. Here the CDR3 reads CASSQDRQEPTEAFF. As DNA, the CDR3 is TGCGCCAGCAGCCAGGATCGACAGGAACCTACTGAAGCTTTCTTT.

This chain links TRBV20-1 with TRBJ2-7; D is unresolved. Trimming removed 6 bases from V and 7 bases from J, with 16 bases in between. CDR3 length: 12 residues. Per the germline V gene, CDR1 is DFQATT and CDR2 is SNEGSKA (reference sequence). The CDR3 reads CSAYDHVGEQYF. The CDR3 DNA is TGCAGTGCCTATGACCACGTCGGGGAGCAGTACTTC.

The rearrangement joins TRBV7-2 to TRBJ2-1; 8 positions agree with TRBD2. CDR1 is SGHTA and CDR2 is FQGNSA in the germline V gene. CDR3 length: 16 amino acids. J gave up 3 bases and V 5 bases, and 9 bases lay outside the gene matches. The CDR3 region has the DNA TGTGCCAGCAGCCTCGTGGGAGCGGGGGTCTACAATGAGCAGTTCTTC. Translation gives CASSLVGAGVYNEQFF.

This chain connects TRBV28 to TRBJ1-5, with D perhaps matching TRBD1 (5 bases). V lost 6 bases to trimming and J lost 7 bases, with 13 bases between them. This CDR3 contains 13 residues. Germline V gives CDR1 MDHEN, CDR2 SYDVKM. The CDR3 sequence: CASRPWGLQPQHF. The DNA of the CDR3 is TGTGCCAGCAGACCGTGGGGCTTGCAGCCCCAGCATTTT.

CDR3 protein: CASSEDRIKETQYF. The CDR3 DNA reads TGTGCCAGCAGTGAGGACAGGATTAAAGAGACCCAGTACTTC. This chain connects TRBV2 to TRBJ2-5, with 7 nucleotides matching TRBD1. The germline gives CDR1 SNHLY, CDR2 FYNNEI. This CDR3 is built from 14 residues. Trimming at V came to 3 bases and at J to 3 bases, leaving 4 bases not matched to a gene. The complete variable domain, with remaining parts taken from reference TRBV2 and TRBJ2-5, reads EPEVTQTPSHQVTQMGQEVILRCVPISNHLYFYWYRQILGQKVEFLVSFYNNEISEKSEIFDDQFSVERPDGSNFTLKIRSTKLEDSAMYFCASSEDRIKETQYFGPGTRLLVL.

This clonotype has only a few counts. V gene TRBV7-9 combines with J gene TRBJ2-7, with unresolved D. Germline V gene lookup returns CDR1 SEHNR and CDR2 FQNEAQ (reference sequence). This CDR3 has 14 amino acids. V was clipped by 2 bases and J by 0 bases, with 8 bases between them. The CDR3 sequence: CASSLSQNSYEQYF. The DNA of the CDR3 is TGTGCCAGCAGCTTATCACAGAACTCCTACGAGCAGTACTTC.

There are a few counts of this clonotype. This sequence joins TRBV7-8 and TRBJ2-3, with 9 bases that match TRBD2. V gave up 1 base and J gave up 1 base; unmatched junction bases: 6. CDR3 length: 17 residues. From germline, CDR1 is SGHVS and CDR2 FQNEAQ. The DNA of the CDR3 is TGTGCCAGCAGCTTAGGGCAAGCGGGGGGACGCACAGATACGCAGTATTTT. It encodes CASSLGQAGGRTDTQYF.

The V call is TRBV10-3, the J call TRBJ2-7; 7 bases match TRBD1. The CDR3 has 15 amino acids. Germline V gives CDR1 ENHRY, CDR2 SYGVKD. With V trimmed by 0 bases and J by 6 bases, 8 bases remained unmatched. CDR3 region: CAISESARQGSEQYF. The CDR3 DNA follows: TGTGCCATCAGTGAGTCAGCGCGACAGGGAAGCGAGCAGTACTTC.

The chain uses TRBV10-3 and TRBJ1-1; TRBD1 matches 8 bases. CDR1 is ENHRY and CDR2 is SYGVKD in the germline V gene. V was clipped by 2 bases and J by 3 bases; unmatched bases: 5. The CDR3 totals 15 residues. The CDR3 region is CAISEAQGGYTEAFF. The CDR3 nucleotides are TGTGCCATCAGTGAGGCACAGGGGGGGTACACTGAAGCTTTCTTT.

This chain connects TRBV10-3 to TRBJ2-7, with TRBD2 as a possible D gene (5 bases). CDR3 length: 11 residues. Trimming removed 10 bases at V and 7 bases at J, with 14 bases between. Germline V gene data show CDR1 as ENHRY and CDR2 as SYGVKD. The CDR3 DNA is TGTGCCACCGAGGGCCTCGGAGAGCAGTACTTC. Protein: CATEGLGEQYF.

This clonotype was recorded at least ten times. This chain links TRBV7-9 with TRBJ1-4; D gene ambiguous. Germline CDR1 and CDR2: SEHNR and FQNEAQ (reference sequence). With 3 bases removed from V and 0 bases from J, the gap between germline ends came to 5 bases. The CDR3 is made up of 14 amino acids. CDR3 nucleotides: TGTGCCAGCAGCTTGATTGCAACTAATGAAAAACTGTTTTTT. Its translation: CASSLIATNEKLFF.

This chain links TRBV21-1 with TRBJ1-4. TRBV21-1 is noted as a pseudogene. CDR3 length: 11 residues. The CDR3 reads CAGWRTQKLFF. CDR3 bases: TGTGCCGGTTGGAGGACCCAAAAACTGTTTTTT.

V usage is TRBV6-1 and J usage is TRBJ2-7; D may correspond to TRBD1 or TRBD2 (5 bases each). Germline CDR1 and CDR2: MNHNS and SASEGT. Trimming shortened V by 6 bases and J by 9 bases, and 24 bases separated the two germline ends. There are 15 residues in the CDR3. CDR3 amino acids: CASRSFGAGMGVQYF. In DNA, the CDR3 is TGTGCCAGCAGGAGCTTCGGGGCTGGTATGGGGGTGCAGTACTTC.